A single sample is the source of the 27 T cell receptor beta chains below, sequenced in a study of T-cell memory formation after mild COVID-19. TCRdb called the 5' RACE reads again in MiXCR, with one record for every CDR3 protein. Among hundreds of thousands of distinct CDR3 sequences, about 23% were seen once, and the ten largest hold around 13%. The specimen sequenced was PBMCs or a T cell subset sorted from them (not recorded which). Source of these receptors: an adult woman who had mild COVID-19 (a few samples of this study predate the infection). Cell type and time point are not known.

This clonotype was found many times. The V and J genes are TRBV3-1 and TRBJ2-7, with D hard to call. The CDR3 runs 14 residues. V was pared by 1 base and J by 2 bases, with 9 bases between. Germline V gene data show CDR1 as LGHDT and CDR2 as YNNKEL (reference sequence). The CDR3 nucleotides read TGTGCCAGCAGCCAAGGTGGGAACACCTACGAGCAGTACTTC. This sequence encodes CASSQGGNTYEQYF.

V usage is TRBV12-3 or TRBV12-4 and J usage is TRBJ1-1, with a tentative D call TRBD1 (6 bases). The V and J ends lost 3 bases and 3 bases respectively, with 14 bases between them. The CDR3 loop spans 15 amino acids. The CDR3: CASSFRQGIDTEAFF. DNA of the CDR3: TGTGCCAGCAGTTTTAGGCAGGGGATCGACACTGAAGCTTTCTTT.

The V call is TRBV5-1, the J call TRBJ1-3; 7 bases map to TRBD1. The CDR3 consists of 16 residues. Germline CDR1 and CDR2: SGHRS and YFSETQ. The trim removed 0 bases at V and 3 bases at J, leaving 6 bases unmatched. The DNA for the CDR3 is TGCGCCAGCAGCTTGGCCGAGGGGGCGTTTGGAAACACCATATATTTT. Its translation is CASSLAEGAFGNTIYF.

V and J are TRBV7-8 and TRBJ2-5; 10 bases map to TRBD2. The V gene end was trimmed by 5 bases and the J gene end by 0 bases; junction bases not matched to a gene: 12. Germline V gene lookup returns CDR1 SGHVS and CDR2 FQNEAQ. The CDR3 consists of 18 residues. CDR3 coding DNA: TGTGCCAGCAGCCTCACGGGACTAGCGAGACTTTACCAAGAGACCCAGTACTTC. Its protein is CASSLTGLARLYQETQYF.

This rearrangement joins TRBV21-1 to TRBJ2-2. TRBV21-1 is classified as a pseudogene. This CDR3 spans 14 amino acids. CDR3 protein: CASSKEPHTGELFF. The CDR3, as DNA: TGTGCCAGCAGCAAAGAACCACACACCGGGGAGCTGTTTTTT.

Ten or more counts support this clonotype. This chain uses TRBV29-1 with TRBJ2-1, with TRBD2 matching 9 bases. Germline V gene data show CDR1 as SQVTM and CDR2 as ANQGSEA. The CDR3 sequence is 13 residues long. Unmatched junction bases numbered 7, after V lost 7 bases and J lost 6 bases. The DNA for the CDR3 is TGCAGCGCGGGTAGCGGGAGCATCAATGAGCAGTTCTTC. It translates to CSAGSGSINEQFF.

This clonotype was counted only a few times. The V gene is TRBV5-1, the J gene TRBJ2-5; either TRBD1 or TRBD2 may supply D (7 bases each). Germline V gene sequence: CDR1 SGHRS, CDR2 YFSETQ. The CDR3 is 16 residues long. Deletions cut 4 bases from V and 5 bases from J, with 21 bases between. The CDR3 is CASSQPGGGGEETQYF. CDR3 sequence (DNA): TGCGCCAGCAGCCAACCTGGGGGAGGGGGCGAGGAGACCCAGTACTTC.

This clonotype was seen at least ten times. The gene calls are TRBV4-1 and TRBJ2-6; D unclear. The V gene lost 4 bases and the J gene lost 4 bases, with 5 bases spanning the gap. This CDR3 is built from 13 residues. Looked up from germline, CDR1 is MGHRA and CDR2 is YSYEKL. The CDR3 protein is CASSPPGANVLTF. Here the CDR3 DNA reads TGCGCCAGCAGCCCACCCGGGGCCAACGTCCTGACTTTC.

This chain joins TRBV5-1 and TRBJ2-3; unclear D gene. CDR1 and CDR2 (germline): SGHRS, YFSETQ. This CDR3 contains 16 residues. V was shortened by 0 bases and J by 3 bases, with 14 bases between the two germline ends. The CDR3 bases are TGCGCCAGCAGCTTGGCCACGTTAGCCGTAACAGATACGCAGTATTTT. Residues: CASSLATLAVTDTQYF. Full variable domain (outside the CDR3, taken from reference TRBV5-1 and TRBJ2-3): KAGVTQTPRYLIKTRGQQVTLSCSPISGHRSVSWYQQTPGQGLQFLFEYFSETQRNKGNFPGRFSGRQFSNSRSEMNVSTLELGDSALYLCASSLATLAVTDTQYFGPGTRLTVL.

V is TRBV24-1 and J is TRBJ2-1; TRBD2 is a possible D gene (6 bases). This CDR3 has 13 amino acids. Trimming took 4 bases from V and 6 from J, leaving 9 bases between them. Germline V lookup: CDR1 KGHDR, CDR2 SFDVKD. In nucleotides, the CDR3 is TGTGCCACCAGTGACCGGGACTCCAATGAGCAGTTCTTC. Its translation: CATSDRDSNEQFF.

This rearrangement joins TRBV7-9 to TRBJ1-3; D remains ambiguous. This CDR3 contains 15 residues. Trimming removed 6 bases from V and 0 bases from J, with 12 bases in between. The germline gives CDR1 SEHNR, CDR2 FQNEAQ (reference sequence). The CDR3 DNA is TGTGCCAGCAGTTCCCCAGGTCCCTCTGGAAACACCATATATTTT. This encodes CASSSPGPSGNTIYF.

The V call is TRBV6-1, the J call TRBJ2-1, with unresolved D. The germline gives CDR1 MNHNS, CDR2 SASEGT. Trimming took off 3 bases at V and 9 bases at J, with 18 bases between the two ends. This CDR3 has 15 amino acids. The CDR3 loop reads CASSEQTGWYGEQFF. The CDR3 DNA sequence: TGTGCCAGCAGTGAGCAAACCGGGTGGTACGGTGAGCAGTTCTTC.

The gene calls are TRBV29-1 and TRBJ2-7, with D uncertain. The CDR3 has 12 residues. The V end lost 7 bases, the J end lost 4 bases, and 14 bases lay between the germline ends. CDR1 SQVTM and CDR2 ANQGSEA come from the germline V gene. CDR3: CSARMENYEQYF. The CDR3 DNA sequence: TGCAGCGCCCGAATGGAGAATTACGAGCAGTACTTC.

The rearrangement links TRBV5-4 to TRBJ1-1, with D maybe TRBD1 (5 bases). Trimming removed 4 bases at V and 2 bases at J, with 12 bases between. The CDR3 consists of 14 residues. CDR1 and CDR2 (germline): SGHNT, YYREEE (reference sequence). For the CDR3, the DNA is TGTGCCAGCAGCCCCGGGACTTCTAACACTGAAGCTTTCTTT. Its protein product is CASSPGTSNTEAFF.

The chain has TRBV20-1 and TRBJ2-5; D tentatively reads TRBD1 or TRBD2 (6 bases each). CDR1 and CDR2 (germline): DFQATT, SNEGSKA (reference sequence). The CDR3 contains 13 residues. The V gene lost 4 bases and the J gene lost 5 bases, with 14 bases spanning the gap. The CDR3 spells CSANPRGRETQYF. Written as DNA, the CDR3 is TGCAGTGCTAACCCCCGGGGGCGGGAGACCCAGTACTTC.

The chain employs TRBV24-1 and TRBJ1-5; 7 bases are shared with TRBD1. CDR1 is KGHDR and CDR2 is SFDVKD in the germline V gene. This CDR3 comprises 16 residues. V lost 5 bases, J lost 0 bases, and 6 bases stayed unmatched. CDR3 DNA: TGTGCCACCAGTGTGGGGACAGAGACTAGCAATCAGCCCCAGCATTTT. Its translation is CATSVGTETSNQPQHF.

The chain employs TRBV5-1 and TRBJ1-1; TRBD1 matches 9 bases. This CDR3 has 16 amino acids. V dropped 2 bases and J dropped 1; count of bases not matched to a gene: 6. Germline CDR1 reads SGHRS; CDR2 reads YFSETQ. CDR3 DNA sequence: TGCGCCAGCAGCTTTGGGACAGGGTGGAGGAACACTGAAGCTTTCTTT. This codes for CASSFGTGWRNTEAFF.

The genes are TRBV7-3 and TRBJ1-2; D is perhaps TRBD1 (5 bases). Looked up from germline, CDR1 is SGHTA and CDR2 is FQGTGA. V lost 3 bases to trimming and J lost 4 bases, with 9 bases between them. CDR3 length: 13 residues. DNA of the CDR3: TGTGCCAGCAGCTTTGGGGCGGGCTATGGCTACACCTTC. It codes for CASSFGAGYGYTF.

The J gene is TRBJ2-2, the V gene TRBV11-3; tentatively, D is TRBD2 (5 bases). The CDR3 has 16 residues. The germline CDR1 and CDR2 sequences are SGHNT and YENEEA. The V gene lost 2 bases and the J gene lost 5 bases, with 15 bases spanning the gap. The DNA for the CDR3 is TGTGCCAGCAGCTTAAAATTGAGCGGTCGGACCGGGGAGCTGTTTTTT. It codes for CASSLKLSGRTGELFF.

This clonotype was detected only a few times. The rearrangement links TRBV2 to TRBJ2-3; D remains unclear. Trimming pared 5 bases from V and 2 bases from J, leaving 11 bases between. Germline V CDR1 and CDR2: SNHLY, FYNNEI. CDR3 size: 14 residues. The CDR3 spells CASSRILSTDTQYF. The CDR3 DNA sequence: TGTGCCAGCAGTCGGATTCTATCCACAGATACGCAGTATTTT.

This clonotype was observed a handful of times. This chain joins TRBV5-1 and TRBJ2-1; 11 bases are shared with TRBD2. V gave up 0 bases and J gave up 1 base; unmatched junction bases: 9. This CDR3 is 19 amino acids long. Germline loops: CDR1 SGHRS, CDR2 YFSETQ. CDR3 loop: CASSLAVVAGGPSYNEQFF. The DNA of the CDR3 is TGCGCCAGCAGCTTGGCCGTGGTAGCGGGGGGGCCGTCCTACAATGAGCAGTTCTTC.

This chain joins TRBV24-1 and TRBJ2-1, with 7 bases fitting TRBD1. V shed 5 bases, J shed 0 bases, and the junction held 3 bases outside the gene matches. The CDR3 totals 15 residues. Germline V gives CDR1 KGHDR, CDR2 SFDVKD. CDR3: CATSVTGASYNEQFF. The CDR3 DNA sequence: TGTGCCACCAGTGTCACAGGGGCCTCCTACAATGAGCAGTTCTTC.

Only a few counts were recorded for this clonotype. This chain joins TRBV9 and TRBJ2-1, with D perhaps TRBD2 (6 bases). CDR1 and CDR2 (germline): SGDLS, YYNGEE. The V and J ends lost 3 bases and 7 bases respectively, with 14 bases between them. The CDR3 loop spans 14 amino acids. CDR3 sequence (DNA): TGTGCCAGCAGCGCCTGGGACTCCCCTAATGAGCAGTTCTTC. Protein product: CASSAWDSPNEQFF.

V is TRBV6-5 and J is TRBJ1-4; D is unresolved. The germline V and J ends were trimmed by 5 bases and 3 bases, with 13 bases remaining between them. The germline V gene encodes CDR1 MNHEY and CDR2 SVGAGI. The CDR3 contains 15 residues. The CDR3 protein is CASSQFGGSNEKLFF. The CDR3 DNA is TGTGCCAGCAGTCAGTTCGGAGGGTCTAATGAAAAACTGTTTTTT.

This sequence joins TRBV14 and TRBJ1-3; D call uncertain. This CDR3 contains 14 residues. V lost 5 bases to trimming and J lost 0 bases, with 8 bases between them. Germline loops: CDR1 SGHDN, CDR2 FVKESK. The CDR3: CASSASNSGNTIYF. Written as DNA, the CDR3 is TGTGCCAGCAGCGCGTCTAACTCTGGAAACACCATATATTTT. The full variable domain, completed using reference TRBV14 and TRBJ1-3, is EAGVTQFPSHSVIEKGQTVTLRCDPISGHDNLYWYRRVMGKEIKFLLHFVKESKQDESGMPNNRFLAERTGGTYSTLKVQPAELEDSGVYFCASSASNSGNTIYFGEGSWLTVV.

There are a few counts of this clonotype. The chain combines TRBV7-9 with TRBJ1-1, with a possible D match to TRBD1 (6 bases). This CDR3 region has 14 residues. Trimming left V 6 bases short and J 10 bases short, with 21 bases between. Germline V lookup: CDR1 SEHNR, CDR2 FQNEAQ (reference sequence). The CDR3 protein is CASSTTGPRDGAFF. The CDR3 nucleotides read TGTGCCAGCAGTACGACAGGCCCCAGAGACGGAGCTTTCTTT.

This sequence joins TRBV30 and TRBJ1-1; no clear D. V lost 5 bases to trimming and J lost 0 bases, with 13 bases between them. CDR3 length: 14 residues. The V gene's germline CDR1 is GTSNPN and CDR2 SVGIG (reference sequence). CDR3 residues: CAWLQALVNTEAFF. The CDR3 nucleotides are TGTGCCTGGTTGCAGGCCTTGGTGAACACTGAAGCTTTCTTT.